This TCR beta chain was obtained from a study of resident and recirculating memory T cells in vitiligo. Generated by immunoSEQ multiplex PCR, the TCRdb table keeps only in-frame clones and is missing some. Here the sample spans tens of thousands of clones, just over 90% being singletons. Regarding this clone: No antigen is known for it.

Stable vitiligo meant no lesion change over the previous 6 months. Anyone treated within the previous three months was excluded. CDR1 is SGHKS and CDR2 is YYEKEE in the germline V gene (reference sequence). Trimming shortened V by 0 bases and J by 0 bases, and 6 bases separated the two germline ends. The length of the CDR3 is 14 residues. Study outcomes and limitations: No unique dominant TCR clone was found in vitiligo lesions. Non-conserved TCRs across sites and patients suggested distinct clones per lesion.

Sample: blood. The clonotype comes from a male donor with vitiligo. The chain links TRBV5-5 to TRBJ1-2, with a tentative D call TRBD1 (5 bases). CDR3 DNA: TGTGCCAGCAGCTTGGACAGGTCTAACTATGGCTACACCTTC. Its translation: CASSLDRSNYGYTF.